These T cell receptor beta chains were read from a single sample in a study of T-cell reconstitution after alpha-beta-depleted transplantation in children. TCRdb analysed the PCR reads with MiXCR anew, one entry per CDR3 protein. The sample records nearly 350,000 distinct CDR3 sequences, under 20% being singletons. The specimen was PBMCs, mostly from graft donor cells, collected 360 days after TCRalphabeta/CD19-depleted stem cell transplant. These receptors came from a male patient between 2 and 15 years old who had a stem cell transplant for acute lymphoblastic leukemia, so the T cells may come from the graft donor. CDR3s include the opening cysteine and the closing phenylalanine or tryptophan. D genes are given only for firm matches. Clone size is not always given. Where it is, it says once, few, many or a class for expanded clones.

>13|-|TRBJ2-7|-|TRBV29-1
CSVGRQTGYEQYF
TGCAGCGTGGGCAGGCAAACGGGTTACGAGCAGTACTTC
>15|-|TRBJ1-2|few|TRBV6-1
CASTGNPYRGYGYTF
TGTGCCAGCACCGGAAACCCCTATCGGGGCTATGGCTACACCTTC
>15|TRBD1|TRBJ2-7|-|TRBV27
CASMGPGQGNREQYF
TGTGCCAGCATGGGACCGGGACAGGGGAACCGCGAGCAGTACTTC
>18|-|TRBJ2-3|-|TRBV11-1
CASSSNVDGAGRTDTQYF
TGTGCCAGCAGCTCTAATGTGGATGGGGCCGGTAGGACAGATACGCAGTATTTT
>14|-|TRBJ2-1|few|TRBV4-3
CASSFGGSNNEQFF
TGCGCCAGCAGCTTTGGAGGTAGCAACAATGAGCAGTTCTTC
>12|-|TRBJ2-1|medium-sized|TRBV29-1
CSVGHHYNEQFF
TGCAGCGTGGGCCATCACTACAATGAGCAGTTCTTC
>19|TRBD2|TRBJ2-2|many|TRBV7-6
CASSPNRRASGRAAGELFF
TGTGCCAGCAGCCCTAACCGTCGGGCTAGCGGGAGGGCCGCCGGGGAGCTGTTTTTT
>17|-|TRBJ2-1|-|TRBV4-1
CASSQDWARRLYNEQFF
TGCGCCAGCAGCCAAGATTGGGCCAGGCGTCTCTACAATGAGCAGTTCTTC
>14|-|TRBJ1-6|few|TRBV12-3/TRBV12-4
CASSLTGGNSPLHF
TGTGCCAGCAGTTTAACTGGGGGGAATTCACCCCTCCACTTT
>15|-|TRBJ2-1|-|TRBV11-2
CASSLERHRYNEQFF
TGTGCCAGCAGCTTAGAGCGGCACCGCTACAATGAGCAGTTCTTC